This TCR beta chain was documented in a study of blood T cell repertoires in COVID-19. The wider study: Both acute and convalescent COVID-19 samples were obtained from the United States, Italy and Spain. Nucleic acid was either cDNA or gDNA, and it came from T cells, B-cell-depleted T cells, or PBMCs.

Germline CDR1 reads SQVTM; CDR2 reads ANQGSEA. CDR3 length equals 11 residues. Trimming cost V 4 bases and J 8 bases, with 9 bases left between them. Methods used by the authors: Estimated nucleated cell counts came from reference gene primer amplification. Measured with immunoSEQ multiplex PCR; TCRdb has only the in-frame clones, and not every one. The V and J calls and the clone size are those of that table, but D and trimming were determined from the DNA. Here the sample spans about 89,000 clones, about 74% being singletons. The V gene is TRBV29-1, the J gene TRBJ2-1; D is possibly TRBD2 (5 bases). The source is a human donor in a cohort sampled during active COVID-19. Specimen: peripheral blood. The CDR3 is CSVVASHEQFF. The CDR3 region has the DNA TGCAGCGTTGTTGCTAGCCATGAGCAGTTCTTC.